This T cell receptor beta chain was obtained from a study of T-cell memory formation after mild COVID-19. Background on the study: Across donors, TCR clusters were largely donor specific.

The 5'RACE method, run with constant-segment primers, produced TCR alpha and TCR beta cDNA libraries (carrying sample barcodes and UMIs). TCRdb analysed the 5' RACE reads with MiXCR anew, one entry per CDR3 protein. This table holds roughly 110,000 distinct CDR3 sequences, more than 15% found once. CDR1 is SGHKS and CDR2 is YYEKEE in the germline V gene (reference sequence). This CDR3 has 16 amino acids. The V end was cut by 4 bases, the J end by 4 bases, with 20 bases between. Sequencing used PBMCs or a T cell subset sorted from them (not recorded which). The sequence came from an adult woman who had mild COVID-19 (a few samples of this study predate the infection). Cell type and time point are not known. The chain links TRBV5-5 to TRBJ1-2; D might be TRBD1 (5 bases). CDR3 in DNA: TGTGCCAGCAGCATCGAATCGTGGGGGGTCGGCTATGGCTACACCTTC. Translation: CASSIESWGVGYGYTF.